This T cell receptor (beta chain) was documented in a study of T cells after yellow fever vaccination. Overall study context: SMART-Seq v4 Ultra Low Input handled preparation of low-cell-number fractions.

Study results and limitations: Post-booster repertoires contained most primary-vaccination clones again (96% CD4, around 88% CD8). Abundant clonotypes from the bulk population could get into FACS-sorted repertoires as contaminants. Peak timing came faster in the weaker secondary response, day 5 versus 15.

Concerning this clonotype itself: Its antigen is unidentified.

Trimming stripped 4 bases from V and 2 bases from J, with 18 bases between. Per germline, CDR1 MNHEY and CDR2 SVGEGT. CDR3 size: 16 residues. TCRdb re-derived calls from the 5' RACE reads in MiXCR, one entry per CDR3 protein. The sample lists around 110,000 distinct CDR3 sequences, roughly 8.4% occurring once. The sequences come from CD8+ T cells sorted from PBMCs, collected 45 days after the yellow fever booster vaccination. V and J are TRBV6-2 or TRBV6-3 and TRBJ2-7, with D tentatively TRBD1 (6 bases). The clonotype comes from a young man who received the YFV17D yellow fever vaccine. The DNA of the CDR3 is TGTGCCAGCAGTTCAGACTTCGACAGGATTGCCTACGAGCAGTACTTC. Encoded protein: CASSSDFDRIAYEQYF.